These 24 T cell receptor beta chains were sequenced from one sample in a study of multiple sclerosis patients with progressive multifocal leukoencephalopathy (dated by TCRdb to the late 2010s). Receptors were amplified or captured by the immunoSEQ multiplex PCR assay. TCRdb holds this immuneACCESS table with in-frame rearrangements only. Some clones are missing; in checked studies, unresolved V genes explain under half, and the rest has no known cause. For this sample the table gives 25,000 to 35,000 clones, of which about nine tenths were detected only once. Approximately 1.5% of the sample lies in the top ten. Explained via the paper, the time point label denotes: five to six months of natalizumab therapy. Sample treatment or condition, as interpreted from the label and publication: on natalizumab therapy at sampling. The sequences come from PBMCs, collected from a patient treated with natalizumab. These TCRs come from a human donor with multiple sclerosis.

The J gene is TRBJ2-1, the V gene TRBV7-2, with 14 bases aligning to TRBD2. With V trimmed by 2 bases and J by 5 bases, 5 bases remained unmatched. The CDR3 has 17 residues. Germline CDR1 and CDR2: SGHTA and FQGNSA. CDR3 sequence: CASSLWTSGRWHNEQFF. CDR3 nucleotide sequence: TGTGCCAGCAGCTTATGGACTAGCGGGAGGTGGCACAATGAGCAGTTCTTC.

The chain uses TRBV7-2 and TRBJ2-1; tentatively, D is TRBD2 (6 bases). This CDR3 has 14 amino acids. Per the germline V gene, CDR1 is SGHTA and CDR2 is FQGNSA. The V end lost 1 base, the J end lost 16 bases, and 20 bases lay between the germline ends. The CDR3: CASSLVGVAGTGFF. The CDR3 nucleotides read TGTGCCAGCAGCTTAGTGGGTGTGGCGGGGACTGGTTTCTTC.

The chain employs TRBV25-1 and TRBJ1-1; perhaps TRBD1 as D (5 bases). V lost 4 bases and J 4 bases, leaving 10 bases between the germline ends. In germline, CDR1 is MGHDK, CDR2 SYGVNS. The length of the CDR3 is 13 residues. The CDR3 protein is CASSASGGTEAFF. The CDR3 bases are TGTGCCAGCAGTGCCTCGGGGGGCACTGAAGCTTTCTTT.

V is TRBV7-8 and J is TRBJ1-2; TRBD1 agrees at 7 bases. Germline V CDR1 and CDR2: SGHVS, FQNEAQ. With 5 bases clipped from V and 2 bases from J, the junction kept 8 bases outside the gene matches. This CDR3 has 15 amino acids. The CDR3 protein is CASSPGTAANYGYTF. The CDR3 nucleotides read TGTGCCAGCAGCCCTGGGACAGCTGCCAACTATGGCTACACCTTC.

The V and J genes are TRBV9 and TRBJ2-1, with TRBD2 matching over 11 bases. CDR3 length: 15 amino acids. Trimming at V came to 3 bases and at J to 8 bases, leaving 7 bases not matched to a gene. CDR1 SGDLS and CDR2 YYNGEE come from the germline V gene. The CDR3 protein is CASSAYLAGGDEQFF. Written as DNA, the CDR3 is TGTGCCAGCAGCGCTTACCTAGCGGGAGGCGATGAGCAGTTCTTC.

The chain is built from TRBV19 and TRBJ2-7; 9 positions agree with TRBD1. The germline CDR1 and CDR2 sequences are LNHDA and SQIVND (reference sequence). This CDR3 region has 13 residues. Losses at the gene ends were 6 bases for V and 6 bases for J; bases not matched to a gene: 6. The CDR3 loop reads CASRRTGAGEQYF. DNA of the CDR3: TGTGCCAGTAGGCGGACAGGGGCGGGCGAGCAGTACTTC.

The chain couples TRBV30 to TRBJ2-7; D is unresolved. Deletions cut 8 bases from V and 2 bases from J, with 4 bases between. The CDR3 is 9 residues long. Germline V gene data show CDR1 as GTSNPN and CDR2 as SVGIG (reference sequence). CDR3 nucleotide sequence: TGTGCCGGGACCTACGAGCAGTACTTC. Translation gives CAGTYEQYF.

The genes are TRBV5-1 and TRBJ1-2, with 10 bases aligning to TRBD1. The germline V gene encodes CDR1 SGHRS and CDR2 YFSETQ. The junction had 6 bases not matched to a gene; V was cut back by 0 bases and J by 7 bases. The CDR3 length is 15 residues. The CDR3 DNA reads as TGCGCCAGCAGCTTGGAAGGGACAGGGGATGGTGGCTACACCTTC. Protein sequence: CASSLEGTGDGGYTF.

This chain connects TRBV7-8 to TRBJ2-1; D perhaps matches TRBD1 (6 bases). The CDR3 length is 13 residues. Trimming removed 5 bases at V and 8 bases at J, with 13 bases between. Germline CDR1 SGHVS, CDR2 FQNEAQ. As DNA, the CDR3 is TGTGCCAGCAGCACAGACAGGCGCCATGAGCAGTTCTTC. It translates to CASSTDRRHEQFF. Combining the CDR3 with reference TRBV7-8 and TRBJ2-1 gives the whole variable domain GAGVSQSPRYKVAKRGQDVALRCDPISGHVSLFWYQQALGQGPEFLTYFQNEAQLDKSGLPSDRFFAERPEGSVSTLKIQRTQQEDSAVYLCASSTDRRHEQFFGPGTRLTVL.

About this clone: Other DNA sequences of this sample code for an identical CDR3. V is TRBV27 and J is TRBJ2-1; D is ambiguous. There are 12 residues in the CDR3. Trimming removed 8 bases from V and 6 bases from J, with 11 bases in between. The germline CDR1 and CDR2 sequences are MNHEY and SMNVEV (reference sequence). The CDR3 nucleotides are TGTGCCAGCTCCGTCATAGGCAATGAGCAGTTCTTC. Encoded protein: CASSVIGNEQFF.

CDR3 sequence (DNA): TGTGCCAGCAGTCAACCGGGACAGGGGCACTATGGCTACACCTTC. As protein: CASSQPGQGHYGYTF. The rearrangement joins TRBV28 to TRBJ1-2; 10 bases line up with TRBD1. CDR1 is MDHEN, CDR2 SYDVKM, per germline. CDR3 length: 15 amino acids. Germline trimming cut 5 bases from V and 3 bases from J; bases unmatched to any gene: 6.

The chain recombines TRBV18 with TRBJ2-7; D gene uncertain. The CDR3 consists of 14 residues. The V end lost 6 bases, the J end lost 4 bases, and 16 bases lay between the germline ends. CDR1 is KGHSH, CDR2 LQKENI, per germline. The CDR3 region is CASSQLPTSYEQYF. The DNA of the CDR3 is TGTGCCAGCTCCCAGTTACCAACTTCGTACGAGCAGTACTTC.

This chain connects TRBV25-1 to TRBJ2-1, with 8 bases lining up with TRBD1. V was clipped by 5 bases and J by 4 bases; unmatched bases: 4. The CDR3 extends over 14 amino acids. Germline CDR1 reads MGHDK; CDR2 reads SYGVNS. CDR3 in amino acids: CASSRQGRYNEQFF. CDR3 nucleotide sequence: TGTGCCAGCAGTAGACAGGGGAGGTACAATGAGCAGTTCTTC.

This clone was picked up a small number of times. This rearrangement joins TRBV10-3 to TRBJ1-1; D may be TRBD1 (5 bases). This CDR3 has 12 residues. Germline values: CDR1 ENHRY, CDR2 SYGVKD. The ends were cut back, 0 bases at V and 8 bases at J, with 7 bases in the middle. CDR3 region: CAISESQGEAFF. In nucleotides, the CDR3 is TGTGCCATCAGTGAGTCGCAGGGAGAAGCTTTCTTT.

The chain recombines TRBV28 with TRBJ1-3, with D perhaps matching TRBD1 (5 bases). V gave up 7 bases and J gave up 9 bases, with 19 bases separating them. Germline loops: CDR1 MDHEN, CDR2 SYDVKM. This CDR3 has 14 residues. In nucleotides, the CDR3 is TGTGCCAGCACTGGGGCAGGGCCCGGCGGCACCATATATTTT. It encodes CASTGAGPGGTIYF.

The rearrangement links TRBV7-2 to TRBJ2-5, with TRBD2 matching over 8 bases. Matching the DNA end better, TRBJ2-7 makes the J call doubtful. Germline loops: CDR1 SGHTA, CDR2 FQGNSA. The CDR3 has 15 residues. The CDR3 DNA reads as TGTGCCAGCAGCTTAGGGGGCGGGAGGTTCTACGAGCAGTACTTC. This encodes CASSLGGGRFYEQYF.

The chain employs TRBV7-2 and TRBJ1-2, with a tentative D call TRBD1 (5 bases). V lost 5 bases and J 6 bases, leaving 16 bases between the germline ends. This CDR3 comprises 14 residues. CDR1 SGHTA and CDR2 FQGNSA come from the germline V gene. CDR3 DNA sequence: TGTGCCAGCAGCCCGGGACCGACGGGAGATGGCTACACCTTC. Its protein product is CASSPGPTGDGYTF.

The chain combines TRBV7-2 with TRBJ2-2, with no clear D. CDR3 length: 16 residues. Trimming left V 5 bases short and J 0 bases short, with 13 bases between. The germline gives CDR1 SGHTA, CDR2 FQGNSA. In DNA, the CDR3 is TGTGCCAGCAGCCCCGGACGGACCGCGAACACCGGGGAGCTGTTTTTT. Protein: CASSPGRTANTGELFF.

This rearrangement joins TRBV5-1 to TRBJ2-2; perhaps D is TRBD1 or TRBD2 (5 bases each). The CDR3 has 15 residues. Deletions cut 4 bases from V and 0 bases from J, with 10 bases between. Germline CDR1 SGHRS, CDR2 YFSETQ. The CDR3 loop reads CASSLLGANTGELFF. CDR3 nucleotide sequence: TGCGCCAGCAGCCTCCTGGGGGCGAACACCGGGGAGCTGTTTTTT.

CDR3 DNA sequence: TGTGCCAGCACTAGCGGGAGGTCTAGCACCGGGGAGCTGTTTTTT. It specifies CASTSGRSSTGELFF. The chain carries TRBV7-9 and TRBJ2-2, with 11 bases that match TRBD2. Germline V gene data show CDR1 as SEHNR and CDR2 as FQNEAQ (reference sequence). The ends lost 7 bases at V and 4 bases at J; junction bases unmatched: 5. The CDR3 totals 15 residues.

The chain recombines TRBV28 with TRBJ1-1; tentatively, D is TRBD1 (6 bases). The V gene lost 3 bases and the J gene lost 1 base, with 9 bases spanning the gap. From germline, CDR1 is MDHEN and CDR2 SYDVKM. There are 14 residues in the CDR3. DNA for the CDR3: TGTGCCAGCAGTTTGGACAGTGCGAACACTGAAGCTTTCTTT. Translation: CASSLDSANTEAFF.

The V call is TRBV27, the J call TRBJ2-7, with a tentative D call TRBD1 (5 bases). Germline V gene data show CDR1 as MNHEY and CDR2 as SMNVEV (reference sequence). Trimming stripped 5 bases from V and 4 bases from J, with 12 bases between. This CDR3 contains 13 residues. The CDR3 here is CASSIRGSYEQYF. The DNA of the CDR3 is TGTGCCAGCAGTATAAGGGGAAGTTACGAGCAGTACTTC.

A few counts support this clone. The J gene is TRBJ1-2, the V gene TRBV6-1, with TRBD1 identical over 10 bases. This CDR3 has 15 amino acids. V gave up 5 bases and J gave up 4 bases; unmatched junction bases: 7. CDR1 is MNHNS and CDR2 is SASEGT in the germline V gene. The CDR3 loop reads CASSRGQGGGYGYTF. In DNA form, the CDR3 reads TGTGCCAGCAGTCGCGGACAGGGGGGAGGCTATGGCTACACCTTC.

This rearrangement joins TRBV13 to TRBJ2-7; maybe TRBD1 (6 bases). Trimming shortened V by 0 bases and J by 0 bases, and 9 bases separated the two germline ends. This CDR3 is 15 amino acids long. Looked up from germline, CDR1 is PRHDT and CDR2 is FYEKMQ (reference sequence). The CDR3 is CASSLGAGVSYEQYF. CDR3 in DNA: TGTGCCAGCAGCTTAGGGGCAGGGGTCTCCTACGAGCAGTACTTC.